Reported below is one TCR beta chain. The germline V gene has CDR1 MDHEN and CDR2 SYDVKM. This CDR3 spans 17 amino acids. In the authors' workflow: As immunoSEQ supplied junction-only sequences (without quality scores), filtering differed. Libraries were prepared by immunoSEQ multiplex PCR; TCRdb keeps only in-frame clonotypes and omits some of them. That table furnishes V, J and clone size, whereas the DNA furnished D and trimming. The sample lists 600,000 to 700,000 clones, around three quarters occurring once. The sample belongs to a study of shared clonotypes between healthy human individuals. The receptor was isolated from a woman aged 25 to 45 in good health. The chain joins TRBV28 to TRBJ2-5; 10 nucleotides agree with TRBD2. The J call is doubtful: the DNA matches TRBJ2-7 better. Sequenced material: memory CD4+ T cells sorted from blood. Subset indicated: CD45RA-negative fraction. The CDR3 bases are TGTGCCAGCAGTTTAGTTACTGGGGCTAGCGGGAGATACGAGCAGTACTTC. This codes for CASSLVTGASGRYEQYF.